The clone carrying this T cell receptor beta chain was found a few times. Its target is not known. This entry belongs to a study of long-term antiretroviral therapy in people with HIV. The assay used was immunoSEQ (version v3.0), run at survey level. Sequenced by immunoSEQ multiplex PCR; TCRdb stores in-frame clones only, minus some. Of about 17,000 clones listed, under 80% are singletons. V was shortened by 2 bases and J by 3 bases, with 11 bases between the two germline ends. Per the germline V gene, CDR1 is MNHEY and CDR2 is SMNVEV (reference sequence). CDR3 length equals 15 residues. Study-level results: Clones that had undergone expansion before ART prevailed in the repertoire throughout all time points.

The TCR comes from a man aged 25 to 40 with HIV. This sequence joins TRBV27 and TRBJ1-3, with a possible D match to TRBD1 (5 bases). The material was unsorted PBMCs, obtained less than 2.2 years before starting antiretroviral therapy. The CDR3 DNA reads as TGTGCCAGCAGTTTACAGGCAGGGTATGGAAACACCATATATTTT. Its protein is CASSLQAGYGNTIYF.